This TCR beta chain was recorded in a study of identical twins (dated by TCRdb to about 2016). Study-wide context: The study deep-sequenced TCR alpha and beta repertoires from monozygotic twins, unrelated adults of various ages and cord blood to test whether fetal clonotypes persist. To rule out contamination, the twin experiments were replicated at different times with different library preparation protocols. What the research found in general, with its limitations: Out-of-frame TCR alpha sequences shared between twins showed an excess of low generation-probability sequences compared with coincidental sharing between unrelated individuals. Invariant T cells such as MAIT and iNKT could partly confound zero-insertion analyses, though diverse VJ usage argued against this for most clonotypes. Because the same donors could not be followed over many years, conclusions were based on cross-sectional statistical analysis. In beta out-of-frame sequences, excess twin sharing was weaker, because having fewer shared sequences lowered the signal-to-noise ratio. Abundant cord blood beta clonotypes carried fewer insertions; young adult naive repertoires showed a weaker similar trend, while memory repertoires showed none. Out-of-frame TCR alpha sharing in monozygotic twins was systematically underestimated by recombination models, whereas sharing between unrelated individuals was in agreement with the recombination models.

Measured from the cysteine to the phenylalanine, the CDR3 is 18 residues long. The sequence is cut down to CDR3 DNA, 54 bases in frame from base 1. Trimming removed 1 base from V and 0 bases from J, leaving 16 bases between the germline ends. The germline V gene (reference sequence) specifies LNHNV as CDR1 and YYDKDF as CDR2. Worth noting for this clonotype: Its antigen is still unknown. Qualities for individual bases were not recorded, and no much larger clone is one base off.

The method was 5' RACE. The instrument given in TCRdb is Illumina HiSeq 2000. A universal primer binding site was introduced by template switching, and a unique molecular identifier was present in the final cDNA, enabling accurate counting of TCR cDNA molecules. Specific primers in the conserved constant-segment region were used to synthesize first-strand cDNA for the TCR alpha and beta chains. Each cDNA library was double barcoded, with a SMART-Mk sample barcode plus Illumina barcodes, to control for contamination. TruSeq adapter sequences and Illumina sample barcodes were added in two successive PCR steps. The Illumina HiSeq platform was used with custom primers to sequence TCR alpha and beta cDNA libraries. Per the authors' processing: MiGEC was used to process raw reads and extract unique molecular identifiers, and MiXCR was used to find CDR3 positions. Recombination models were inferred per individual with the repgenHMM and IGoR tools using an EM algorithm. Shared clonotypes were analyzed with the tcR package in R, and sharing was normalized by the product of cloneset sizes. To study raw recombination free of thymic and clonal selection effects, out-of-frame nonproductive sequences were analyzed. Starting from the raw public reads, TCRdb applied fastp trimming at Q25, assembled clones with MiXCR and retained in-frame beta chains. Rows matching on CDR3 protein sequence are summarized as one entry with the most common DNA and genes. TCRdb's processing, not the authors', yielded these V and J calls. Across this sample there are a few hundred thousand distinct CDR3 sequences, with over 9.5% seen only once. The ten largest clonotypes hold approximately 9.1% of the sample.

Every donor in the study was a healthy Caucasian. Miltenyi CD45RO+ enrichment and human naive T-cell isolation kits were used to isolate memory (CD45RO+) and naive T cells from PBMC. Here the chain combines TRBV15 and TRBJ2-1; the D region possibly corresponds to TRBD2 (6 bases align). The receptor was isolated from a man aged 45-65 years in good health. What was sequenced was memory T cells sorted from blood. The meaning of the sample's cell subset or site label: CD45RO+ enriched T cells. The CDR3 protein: CATSRGGDGLSSYNEQFF. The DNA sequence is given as TGTGCCACCAGCAGAGGGGGGGACGGCCTGAGCTCCTACAATGAGCAGTTCTTC.